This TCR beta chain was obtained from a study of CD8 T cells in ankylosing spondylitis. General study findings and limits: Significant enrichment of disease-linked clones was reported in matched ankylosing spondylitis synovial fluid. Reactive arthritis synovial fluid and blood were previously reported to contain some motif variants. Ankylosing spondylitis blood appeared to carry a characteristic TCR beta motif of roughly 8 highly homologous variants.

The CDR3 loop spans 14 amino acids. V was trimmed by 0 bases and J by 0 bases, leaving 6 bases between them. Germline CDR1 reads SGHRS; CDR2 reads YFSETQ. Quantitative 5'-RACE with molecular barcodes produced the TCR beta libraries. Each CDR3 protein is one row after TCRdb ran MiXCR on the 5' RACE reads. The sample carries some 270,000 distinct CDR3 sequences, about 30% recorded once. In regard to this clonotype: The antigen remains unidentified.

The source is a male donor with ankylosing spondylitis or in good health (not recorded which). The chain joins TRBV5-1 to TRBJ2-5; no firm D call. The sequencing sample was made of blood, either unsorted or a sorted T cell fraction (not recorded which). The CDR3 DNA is TGCGCCAGCAGCTTGGCGAGGTACCAAGAGACCCAGTACTTC. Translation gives CASSLARYQETQYF. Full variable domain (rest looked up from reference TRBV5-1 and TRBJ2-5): KAGVTQTPRYLIKTRGQQVTLSCSPISGHRSVSWYQQTPGQGLQFLFEYFSETQRNKGNFPGRFSGRQFSNSRSEMNVSTLELGDSALYLCASSLARYQETQYFGPGTRLLVL.